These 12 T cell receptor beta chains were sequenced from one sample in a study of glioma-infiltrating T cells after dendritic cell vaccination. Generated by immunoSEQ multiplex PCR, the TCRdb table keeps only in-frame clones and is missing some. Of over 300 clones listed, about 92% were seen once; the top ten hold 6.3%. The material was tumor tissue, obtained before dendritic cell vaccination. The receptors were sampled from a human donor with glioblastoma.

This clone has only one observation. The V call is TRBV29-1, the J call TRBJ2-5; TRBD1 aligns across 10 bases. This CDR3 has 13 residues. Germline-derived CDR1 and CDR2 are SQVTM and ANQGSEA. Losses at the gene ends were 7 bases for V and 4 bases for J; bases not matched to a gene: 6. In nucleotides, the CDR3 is TGCAGCGCTAAGGACAGGGGGGGAGAGACCCAGTACTTC. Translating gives CSAKDRGGETQYF.

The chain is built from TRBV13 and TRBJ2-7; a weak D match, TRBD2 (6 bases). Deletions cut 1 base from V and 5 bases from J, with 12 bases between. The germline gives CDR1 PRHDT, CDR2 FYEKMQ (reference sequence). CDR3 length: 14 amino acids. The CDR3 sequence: CASSLVQGGHEQYF. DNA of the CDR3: TGTGCCAGCAGCTTAGTCCAGGGAGGACACGAGCAGTACTTC.

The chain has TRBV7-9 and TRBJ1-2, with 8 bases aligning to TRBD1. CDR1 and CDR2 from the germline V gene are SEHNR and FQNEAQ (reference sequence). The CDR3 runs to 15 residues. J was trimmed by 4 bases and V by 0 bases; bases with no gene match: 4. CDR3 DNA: TGTGCCAGCAGCTTAGCGGGACAGGCATCCTATGGCTACACCTTC. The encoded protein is CASSLAGQASYGYTF.

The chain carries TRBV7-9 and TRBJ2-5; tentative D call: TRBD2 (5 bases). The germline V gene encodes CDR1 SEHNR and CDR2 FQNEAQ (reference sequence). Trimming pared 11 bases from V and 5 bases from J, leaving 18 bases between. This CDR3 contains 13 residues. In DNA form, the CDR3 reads TGTGCCGGAAGCGGATTCGGCGGGGAGACCCAGTACTTC. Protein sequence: CAGSGFGGETQYF.

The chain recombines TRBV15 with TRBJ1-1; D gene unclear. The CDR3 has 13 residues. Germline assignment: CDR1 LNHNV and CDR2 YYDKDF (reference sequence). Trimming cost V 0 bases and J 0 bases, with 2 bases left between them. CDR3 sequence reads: CATSRDMNTEAFF. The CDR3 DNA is TGTGCCACCAGCAGAGACATGAACACTGAAGCTTTCTTT.

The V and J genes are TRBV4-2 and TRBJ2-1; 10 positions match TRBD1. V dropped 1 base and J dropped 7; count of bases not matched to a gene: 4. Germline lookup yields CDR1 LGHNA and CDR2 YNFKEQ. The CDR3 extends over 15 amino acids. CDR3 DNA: TGTGCCAGCAGCCAAGGCCGGACAGGGGGGAATGAGCAGTTCTTC. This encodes CASSQGRTGGNEQFF.

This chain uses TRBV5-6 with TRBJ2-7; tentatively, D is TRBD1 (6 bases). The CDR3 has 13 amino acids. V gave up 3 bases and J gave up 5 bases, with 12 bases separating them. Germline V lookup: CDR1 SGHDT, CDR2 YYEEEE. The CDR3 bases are TGTGCCAGCAGCTCATTACAGGGTGACGAGCAGTACTTC. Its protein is CASSSLQGDEQYF.

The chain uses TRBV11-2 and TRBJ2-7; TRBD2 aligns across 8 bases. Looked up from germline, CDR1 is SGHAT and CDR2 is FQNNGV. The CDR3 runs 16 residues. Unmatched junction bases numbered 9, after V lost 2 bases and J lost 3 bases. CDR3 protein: CASSLTRGGRGYEQYF. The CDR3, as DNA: TGTGCCAGCAGCTTAACTCGGGGGGGCCGTGGCTACGAGCAGTACTTC.

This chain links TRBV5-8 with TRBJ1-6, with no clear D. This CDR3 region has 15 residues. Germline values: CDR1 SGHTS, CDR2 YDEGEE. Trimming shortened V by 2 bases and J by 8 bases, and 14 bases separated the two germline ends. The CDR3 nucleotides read TGTGCCAGCAGCTTAATCCGAACCCGGGATTCACCCCTCCACTTT. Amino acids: CASSLIRTRDSPLHF. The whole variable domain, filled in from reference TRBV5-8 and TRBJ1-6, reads EAGVTQSPTHLIKTRGQQATLRCSPISGHTSVYWYQQALGLGLQFLLWYDEGEERNRGNFPPRFSGRQFPNYSSELNVNALELEDSALYLCASSLIRTRDSPLHFGNGTRLTVT.

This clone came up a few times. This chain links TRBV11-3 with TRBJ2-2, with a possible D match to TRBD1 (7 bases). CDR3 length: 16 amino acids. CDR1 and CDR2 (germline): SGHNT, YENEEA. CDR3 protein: CASGGSRRGDTGELFF. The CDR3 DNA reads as TGTGCGTCAGGGGGGTCTCGAAGGGGGGACACCGGGGAGCTGTTTTTT.

The CDR3 coding sequence is TGTGCCAGCAGTAACTACCGGGACAGGGACGAGCAGTACTTC. Translation: CASSNYRDRDEQYF. This chain joins TRBV28 and TRBJ2-7, with 9 bases that match TRBD1. Germline CDR1 MDHEN, CDR2 SYDVKM. The CDR3 loop spans 14 amino acids. Trimming took 5 bases from V and 5 from J; bases not matched to a gene: 7.

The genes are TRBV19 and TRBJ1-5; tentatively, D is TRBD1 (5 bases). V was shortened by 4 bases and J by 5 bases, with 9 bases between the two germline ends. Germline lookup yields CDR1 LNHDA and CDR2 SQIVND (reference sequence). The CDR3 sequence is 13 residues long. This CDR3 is CASSTGRDQPQHF. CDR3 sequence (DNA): TGTGCCAGTAGTACAGGGCGCGATCAGCCCCAGCATTTT.